This entry features one T cell receptor beta chain sequence. Its antigen is unknown. Naive CD8 isolation took CD45RO-negative cells positively selected for CCR7 and excluded terminally differentiated effector memory CD45RA+ cells. Some clones are missing from TCRdb's copy, which holds only in-frame ones; the method was immunoSEQ multiplex PCR. The sample shows some 2.1 million clones, 93% of them seen only once. These data originate in a study of shared clonotypes between healthy human individuals. Study background: Used for every donor were three CD4 naive, three CD4 memory, two CD8 naive and one CD8 memory plate.

Findings and caveats of the study: Generation of non-shared clonotypes was less probable than generation of clonotypes shared by all four donors. Large sequencing depth failed to make sorted-subset sequencing complete, rarefaction showed.

This CDR3 region has 16 residues. CDR1 and CDR2 from the germline V gene are SGHRS and YFSETQ. The J segment lost 5 bases and the V segment lost 7 bases, leaving 14 bases of the junction unmatched. The clonotype comes from a young man in good health. Some clones in this sample may be carry-over from other donors' samples. This chain uses TRBV5-1 with TRBJ2-1, with 8 bases identical to TRBD2. Sequencing was carried out using naive CD8+ T cells from PBMCs. The CDR3 region is CASSTRPGLVHNEQFF. In DNA, the CDR3 is TGCGCCAGCTCTACACGCCCGGGACTAGTCCACAATGAGCAGTTCTTC.